The present entry profiles one T cell receptor (beta chain) with its context. The antigen this receptor binds is unknown. No quality values exist for individual bases; no much larger clone is one base distant. Collaborating institutions collected whole blood in K2EDTA tubes following their own protocols. For TCRbeta analysis, collaborator samples were shipped as frozen whole blood, as isolated PBMCs, or as DNA extracted from either sample type. The data are from a study of blood T cell repertoires in COVID-19 (dated by TCRdb to between 2020 and 2021). At the level of the whole study: Samples from collaborators originated in the United States, Italy and Spain and spanned both the acute and convalescent phases of COVID-19. A de-identified subject ID, COVID-19 status, age in years and sex were almost always included in the sample metadata. The repertoires were released in a freely available public database intended as a resource for research on the immune response to SARS-CoV-2. Where available, HLA class I and class II types were taken from metadata supplied by the sample provider and were not determined by assay-based typing. The prospective study material was composed of cDNA or gDNA derived from T cells, B-cell-depleted T cells, or PBMCs. The samples were drawn from two sources: the first 160 participants of the ongoing ImmuneRACE study, and fewer than 1,500 subjects contributed by 6 global collaborators. Deeply sampled blood TCRbeta repertoires from subjects exposed to, actively infected with, or recovered from COVID-19 were included in the dataset. The paper as a whole reports these results and caveats: Clinical and demographic metadata were provided uncurated, with the amount varying by source and participant.

Inclusive of the bounding cysteine and phenylalanine, the CDR3 is 14 residues long. The sequence is cut down to CDR3 DNA, 42 bases in frame from base 1. The germline V gene supplies CDR1 LGHNA and CDR2 YSLEER. Trimming removed 1 base from V and 6 bases from J; the gene matches leave 5 bases unexplained. TCRbeta CDR3 regions were amplified from genomic DNA using the immunoSEQ Assay, a bias-controlled multiplex PCR. Per the authors' processing: The number of nucleated cells in each sample was estimated from the amplification of reference gene primers within the assay. Sequence reads were collapsed and filtered to measure the absolute abundance of every unique TCRbeta CDR3 rearrangement. For each sample, productive Simpson clonality was calculated as the square root of Simpson's diversity index across productive rearrangements. Not all clones reach the TCRdb copy of this immuneACCESS table, which keeps in-frame sequences only. Checked studies attribute under half of the gap to unresolved V genes and leave the rest unexplained. For V, J and clone size, that table is used; D and trimming come from the DNA. The sample table holds roughly 200,000 clones, of which around 87% were seen once. The ten most abundant clones make up approximately 3% of the sample.

This clonotype originated in a man in his fifties or sixties with acute or convalescent COVID-19. The sample consisted of peripheral blood. Here the chain combines TRBV4-3 and TRBJ1-1, and 7 junction bases match TRBD1. The nucleotide sequence reads TGCGCCAGCAGCCAAGGCCGGACAGGCCCTGAAGCTTTCTTT. Its protein is CASSQGRTGPEAFF.